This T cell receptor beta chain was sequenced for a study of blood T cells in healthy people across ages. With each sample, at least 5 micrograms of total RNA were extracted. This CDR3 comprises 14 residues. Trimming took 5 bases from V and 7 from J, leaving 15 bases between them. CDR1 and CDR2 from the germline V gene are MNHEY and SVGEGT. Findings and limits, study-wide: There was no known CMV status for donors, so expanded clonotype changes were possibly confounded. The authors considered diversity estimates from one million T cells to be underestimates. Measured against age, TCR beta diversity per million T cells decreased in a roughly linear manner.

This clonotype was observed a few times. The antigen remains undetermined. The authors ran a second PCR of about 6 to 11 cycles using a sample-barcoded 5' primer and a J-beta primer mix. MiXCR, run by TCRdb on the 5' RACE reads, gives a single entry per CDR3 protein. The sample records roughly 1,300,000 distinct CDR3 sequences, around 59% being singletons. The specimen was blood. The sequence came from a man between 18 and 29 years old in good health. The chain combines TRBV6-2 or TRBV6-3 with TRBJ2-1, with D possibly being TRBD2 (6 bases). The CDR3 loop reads CASSPAGGWNEQFF. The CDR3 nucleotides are TGTGCCAGCAGTCCAGCGGGCGGGTGGAATGAGCAGTTCTTC.